This is a list of T cell receptor beta chains from one sample in a study of T cell responses to AZD1222 COVID-19 vaccine. Sequencing was performed with immunoSEQ multiplex PCR; in TCRdb, only in-frame clones are kept and a portion is missing. Of 65,000 to 85,000 clones detected, roughly 80% appear once; the ten largest clones hold about 14%. Here the sequenced sample was peripheral blood, taken 28 days after the second AZD1222 dose. Receptors were obtained from an adult who received the AZD1222 COVID-19 vaccine. Both conserved end residues are part of each CDR3.

CDR3 protein: CASSAGQVDHNEQFF
V gene: TRBV6-4
J gene: TRBJ2-1
CDR3 length: 15

CDR3 protein: CASSFRGGYGYTF
V gene: TRBV6-5
J gene: TRBJ1-2
CDR3 length: 13

CDR3 protein: CASRARQGMNTEAFF
V gene: TRBV6-5
J gene: TRBJ1-1
CDR3 length: 15

CDR3 protein: CASSLRTALNTEAFF
V gene: TRBV5-4
J gene: TRBJ1-1
CDR3 length: 15

CDR3 protein: CAWSGSDHESSGNTIYF
V gene: TRBV30
J gene: TRBJ1-3
CDR3 length: 17

CDR3 protein: CSVQPGNSNQPQHF
V gene: TRBV29-1
J gene: TRBJ1-5
CDR3 length: 14

CDR3 protein: CASSQDPHGQGPRNGYTF
V gene: TRBV4-1
J gene: TRBJ1-2
CDR3 length: 18

CDR3 protein: CSVERGGIQETQYF
V gene: TRBV29-1
J gene: TRBJ2-5
CDR3 length: 14

CDR3 protein: CASSLRGLAEYF
V gene: TRBV5-6
J gene: TRBJ2-5
CDR3 length: 12

CDR3 protein: CASSQGPAYEQYF
V gene: TRBV4-2
J gene: TRBJ2-7
CDR3 length: 13

CDR3 protein: CASSYDYGYTF
V gene: TRBV6-2/TRBV6-3
J gene: TRBJ1-2
CDR3 length: 11